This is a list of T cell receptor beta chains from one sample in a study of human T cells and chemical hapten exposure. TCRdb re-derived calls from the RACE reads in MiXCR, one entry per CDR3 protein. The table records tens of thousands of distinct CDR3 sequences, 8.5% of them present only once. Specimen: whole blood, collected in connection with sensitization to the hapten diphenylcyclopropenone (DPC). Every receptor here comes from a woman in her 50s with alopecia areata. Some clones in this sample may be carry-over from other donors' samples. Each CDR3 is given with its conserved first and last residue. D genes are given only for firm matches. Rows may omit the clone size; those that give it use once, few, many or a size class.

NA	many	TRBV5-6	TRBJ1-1	CASSARGFTEAFF	TGTGCCAGCAGCGCCAGGGGATTCACTGAAGCTTTCTTT
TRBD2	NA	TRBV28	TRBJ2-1	CASSQLVGSGNSNEQFF	TGTGCCAGCAGCCAATTGGTGGGCAGCGGGAACAGTAATGAGCAGTTCTTC
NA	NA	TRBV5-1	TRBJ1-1	CASSLGGYNTEAFF	TGCGCCAGCAGCTTGGGGGGTTACAACACTGAAGCTTTCTTT
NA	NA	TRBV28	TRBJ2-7	CASSGPGSYEQYF	TGTGCCAGCAGCGGCCCGGGGTCCTACGAGCAGTACTTC
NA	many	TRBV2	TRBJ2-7	CASLGGLTYEQYF	TGTGCCAGCCTGGGCGGGCTTACCTACGAGCAGTACTTC
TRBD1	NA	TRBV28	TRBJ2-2	CASSLGTGGSGELFF	TGTGCCAGCAGTTTAGGGACAGGGGGATCCGGGGAGCTGTTTTTT
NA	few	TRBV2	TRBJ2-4	CASSRADRPQYF	TGTGCCAGCAGTAGAGCCGACAGGCCCCAGTACTTC
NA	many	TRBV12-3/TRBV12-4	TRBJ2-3	CASSHGGQNVIADTQYF	TGTGCCAGCAGTCACGGGGGACAGAACGTCATCGCAGATACGCAGTATTTT
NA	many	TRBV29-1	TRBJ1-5	CSVGTGDQPQHF	TGCAGCGTTGGGACGGGGGACCAGCCCCAGCATTTT
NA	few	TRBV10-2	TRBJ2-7	CASLRDLPYEQYF	TGCGCCAGCCTGCGGGACCTCCCCTACGAGCAGTACTTC
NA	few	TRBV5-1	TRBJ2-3	CASSLPRADTQYF	TGCGCCAGCAGCTTGCCCCGAGCGGATACGCAGTATTTT
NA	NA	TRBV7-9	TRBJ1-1	CTSSLATPEAFF	TGTACCAGCAGCTTAGCGACCCCTGAAGCTTTCTTT
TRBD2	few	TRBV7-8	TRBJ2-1	CASRQIGLAGKDEQFF	TGTGCCAGCAGGCAAATCGGACTAGCGGGGAAGGATGAGCAGTTCTTC
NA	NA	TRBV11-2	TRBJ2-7	CASSSLEGRVRPEQYF	TGTGCCAGCAGCTCATTAGAGGGCAGAGTACGTCCCGAGCAGTACTTC
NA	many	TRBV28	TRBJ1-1	CASSLESGNTEAFF	TGTGCCAGCAGTTTAGAATCCGGGAACACTGAAGCTTTCTTT
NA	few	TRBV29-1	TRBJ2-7	CSVGTILSYEQYF	TGCAGCGTCGGAACCATCCTCTCCTACGAGCAGTACTTC
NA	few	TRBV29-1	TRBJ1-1	CSVVQRQPGDTEAFF	TGCAGCGTTGTGCAAAGACAGCCAGGGGACACTGAAGCTTTCTTT
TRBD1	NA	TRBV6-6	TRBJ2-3	CASSSSDRADTQYF	TGTGCCAGCAGTTCCAGTGACAGGGCAGATACGCAGTATTTT
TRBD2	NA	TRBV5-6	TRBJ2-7	CASVSGTSGGEQYF	TGTGCCAGCGTCTCCGGGACTAGCGGGGGGGAGCAGTACTTC
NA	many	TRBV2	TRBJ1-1	CASSEDRRPNTEAFF	TGTGCCAGCAGTGAGGACAGAAGACCTAACACTGAAGCTTTCTTT
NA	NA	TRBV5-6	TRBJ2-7	CASSFRGGHEQYF	TGTGCCAGCAGCTTCAGGGGTGGCCACGAGCAGTACTTC
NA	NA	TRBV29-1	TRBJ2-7	CSVEDLGSHEQYF	TGCAGCGTTGAAGATCTAGGGAGCCACGAGCAGTACTTC
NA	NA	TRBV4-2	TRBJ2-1	CASSPASSSYNEQFF	TGTGCCAGCAGCCCAGCTAGTAGCTCCTACAATGAGCAGTTCTTC
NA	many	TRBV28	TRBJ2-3	CASTFGQERTDTQYF	TGTGCCAGCACCTTCGGCCAGGAGCGCACAGATACGCAGTATTTT
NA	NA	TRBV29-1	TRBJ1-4	CSARQQGAEKLFF	TGCAGCGCCCGACAGCAAGGGGCTGAAAAACTGTTTTTT
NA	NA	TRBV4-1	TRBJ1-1	CASSQDRALGTEAFF	TGCGCCAGCAGCCAAGACAGGGCACTGGGCACTGAAGCTTTCTTT
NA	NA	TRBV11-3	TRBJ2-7	CASSLESGTTQYF	TGTGCCAGCAGCTTAGAATCCGGAACAACGCAGTACTTC
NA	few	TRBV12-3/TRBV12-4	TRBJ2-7	CASSPGGPSYEQYF	TGTGCCAGCAGCCCCGGGGGTCCGTCCTACGAGCAGTACTTC
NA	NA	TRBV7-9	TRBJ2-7	CASSPQVLSYEQYF	TGTGCCAGCAGCCCACAGGTACTCTCCTACGAGCAGTACTTC
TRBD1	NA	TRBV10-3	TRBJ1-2	CAISQQGENYGYTF	TGTGCCATCAGTCAACAGGGGGAAAACTATGGCTACACCTTC
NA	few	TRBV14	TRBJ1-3	CASSQRGAGNTIYF	TGTGCCAGCAGCCAACGGGGGGCTGGAAACACCATATATTTT
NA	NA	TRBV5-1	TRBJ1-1	CASSLASTEAFF	TGCGCCAGCAGCTTGGCCTCCACTGAAGCTTTCTTT
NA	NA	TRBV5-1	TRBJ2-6	CASSASSGANVLTF	TGCGCCAGCAGCGCGAGCTCTGGGGCCAACGTCCTGACTTTC
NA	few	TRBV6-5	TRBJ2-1	CASRLTGEQFF	TGTGCCAGCAGATTGACCGGTGAGCAGTTCTTC
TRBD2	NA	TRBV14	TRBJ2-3	CASQPSGSTDTQYF	TGTGCCAGCCAACCTAGCGGGAGCACAGATACGCAGTATTTT
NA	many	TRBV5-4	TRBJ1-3	CASSLVGAGGNTIYF	TGTGCCAGCAGCTTGGTAGGGGCAGGAGGAAACACCATATATTTT
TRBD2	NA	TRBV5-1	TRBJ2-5	CASSSPGLAGLETQYF	TGCGCCAGCAGCTCCCCCGGGCTAGCGGGATTGGAGACCCAGTACTTC
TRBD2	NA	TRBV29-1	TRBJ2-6	CSVLAGGHSGANVLTF	TGCAGCGTACTAGCGGGAGGCCACTCTGGGGCCAACGTCCTGACTTTC
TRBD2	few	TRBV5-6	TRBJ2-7	CASSFGLAMDEQYF	TGTGCCAGCAGCTTTGGACTAGCAATGGACGAGCAGTACTTC
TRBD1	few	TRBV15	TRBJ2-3	CATRAGQGFVTDTQYF	TGTGCCACCAGAGCCGGACAGGGATTCGTCACAGATACGCAGTATTTT
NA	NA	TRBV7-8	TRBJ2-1	CASSSKGQSSYNEQFF	TGTGCCAGCAGCTCCAAAGGACAGAGCTCCTACAATGAGCAGTTCTTC
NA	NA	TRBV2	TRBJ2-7	CASSVVGKYF	TGTGCCAGCAGTGTGGTCGGGAAGTACTTC
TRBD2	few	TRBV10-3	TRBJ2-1	CAIRGTSGGGAYNEQFF	TGTGCCATCAGAGGAACTAGCGGGGGCGGTGCCTACAATGAGCAGTTCTTC
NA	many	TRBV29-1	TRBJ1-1	CSVEQEMNTEAFF	TGCAGCGTTGAACAGGAGATGAACACTGAAGCTTTCTTT
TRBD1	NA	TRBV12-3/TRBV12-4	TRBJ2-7	CASSSSTGYNEQYF	TGTGCCAGCAGTTCATCGACAGGGTATAACGAGCAGTACTTC
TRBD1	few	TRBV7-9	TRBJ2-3	CASSLAPGQKTDTQYF	TGTGCCAGCAGCTTAGCCCCGGGACAGAAAACAGATACGCAGTATTTT
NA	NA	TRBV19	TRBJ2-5	CASSTADIGGTQYF	TGTGCCAGTAGCACCGCCGACATTGGTGGGACCCAGTACTTC
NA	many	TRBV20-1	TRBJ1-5	CSATQGIGQPQHF	TGCAGTGCTACGCAGGGGATCGGACAGCCCCAGCATTTT
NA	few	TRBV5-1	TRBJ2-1	CASSLASVNNEQFF	TGCGCCAGCAGCTTGGCCTCCGTGAACAATGAGCAGTTCTTC
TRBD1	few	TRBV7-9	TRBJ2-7	CASSHGTGGYEQYF	TGTGCCAGCAGCCACGGGACAGGGGGCTACGAGCAGTACTTC
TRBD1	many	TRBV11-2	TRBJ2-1	CASSPGQGYEQFF	TGTGCCAGCAGCCCCGGACAGGGTTATGAGCAGTTCTTC
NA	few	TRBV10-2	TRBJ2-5	CASSEQGTGGETQYF	TGCGCCAGCAGTGAGCAGGGGACCGGAGGAGAGACCCAGTACTTC
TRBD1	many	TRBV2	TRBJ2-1	CASSDDPGQGADEQFF	TGTGCCAGCAGTGACGATCCGGGACAGGGGGCTGATGAGCAGTTCTTC